This T cell receptor beta chain was captured by sequencing in a study of CD8 T cells in ankylosing spondylitis. Each CDR3 protein gets one entry after TCRdb re-called the 5' RACE reads with MiXCR. The repertoire holds around 890,000 distinct CDR3 sequences, approximately 10% seen once, with 0.51% in the top ten. Study-level results: A TCR beta motif of 7 to 9 highly homologous variants seemed to mark ankylosing spondylitis blood.

This clonotype was found a few times. Its antigen is not identified. The CDR3 spans 14 residues. Germline loops: CDR1 SGHRS, CDR2 YFSETQ. V dropped 4 bases and J dropped 5 bases, with 12 bases sitting between them. This receptor was obtained from a male donor with ankylosing spondylitis. Material for sequencing was blood, either unsorted or a sorted T cell fraction (not recorded which). The gene calls are TRBV5-1 and TRBJ1-4, with unresolved D. CDR3 DNA sequence: TGCGCCAGCAGCCTACCGGGTCAAAATGAAAAACTGTTTTTT. It yields the protein CASSLPGQNEKLFF.